This T cell receptor beta chain appears in the sequencing data of a study of blood T cell repertoires in COVID-19. Background on the study: Acute-phase and convalescent COVID-19 samples originated in the United States, Italy and Spain. T cells, B-cell-depleted T cells, or PBMCs provided the cDNA or gDNA that served as material.

Trimming removed 1 base from V and 4 bases from J, with 7 bases in between. Looked up from germline, CDR1 is LGHNA and CDR2 is YNFKEQ. This CDR3 has 14 amino acids. Per the study methods: Amplified reference gene primers provided the basis for estimating nucleated cell counts. This table comes from immunoSEQ multiplex PCR, and its TCRdb copy is limited to in-frame clones, with some not included. V, J and clone size are those of that table, while D and trimming were read from the DNA. Of about 170,000 clones listed, 84% are singletons. This sequence was found in a man aged 35 to 55 who had recovered from COVID-19. The V and J genes are TRBV4-2 and TRBJ2-2; D may be TRBD2 (5 bases). Source material: peripheral blood. The DNA of the CDR3 is TGTGCCAGCAGCCAAGCCGGGGTCACCGGGGAGCTGTTTTTT. Amino acids: CASSQAGVTGELFF.